This record looks at one TCR beta chain sequence and its context. The antigen this receptor binds is unknown. One base away there is no much larger clone; base qualities are not given. Related bone marrow donors provided peripheral blood samples on the day of marrow donation. Naive T cells were defined as viable CD3+CD4+ or CD3+CD8+ cells that were CCR7+CD45RA+CD45RO-CD95-CD27+CD28+. Peripheral blood and bone marrow mononuclear cells were isolated by Ficoll-Hypaque density centrifugation and were cryopreserved. CD4+ and CD8+ T cells, including naive and memory subsets, were sorted by FACS on a FACSAria II. This record belongs to a study of T cells after posttransplantation cyclophosphamide (dated by TCRdb to the mid-2010s). Notes on the research overall: Using TRB sequencing, the study followed how the T cell repertoire rebuilt after myeloablative bone marrow transplantation with posttransplantation cyclophosphamide given as GVHD prophylaxis. Public TRB sequences were compared against a database of over 3,000 sequences linked to responses to pathogens, tumor antigens, self-antigens and alloantigens. In 3 patients, up to about 3 additional blood samples taken between 2 and 5.2 years after transplant also underwent TRB sequencing, as did pretransplant blood from a handful of patients. Blood from every one of the approximately 33 PTCy patients who had 1-year posttransplant specimens underwent TRB sequencing. Because TRA and TRB clonality were tightly correlated in nine or ten samples, subsequent TCR analyses were focused on TRB only. Samples from fewer than 40 PTCy-treated patients and about 17 related bone marrow donors of those patients were subjected to antigen receptor sequencing.

Genomic DNA was used for TRB sequencing, which was performed with the immunoSEQ assay at survey resolution or with the hsTCRB kit. The study's own analysis went as follows. The immunoSEQ software handled the initial read processing, while the LymphoSeq R package was used for the repertoire analyses. Clonality was computed as 1 minus normalized Shannon entropy, and a Gini coefficient was also calculated for each TRB dataset. To infer phenotypes in unsorted samples, TRB sequences from sorted subsets of the recipient or donor were mapped onto unsorted samples from the same recipient. TCRdb took over this immuneACCESS table, retaining in-frame rearrangements with V and J assigned. Such tables are incomplete; in checked studies, under half of the missing clones stem from an unresolved V gene, and the remainder is unexplained. V and J calls and clone size are those listed in that table; D and trimming were worked out from the DNA. For this sample there are about 11,000 clones; approximately 95% appear just once. Around 0.28% of the sample is held by the ten biggest clonotypes.

CDR1 and CDR2, per the germline V gene, are ENHRY and SYGVKD. Clipping removes 3 bases from V and 2 bases from J, with 3 as the unmatched junction base count. The CDR3 covers 15 residues, taking in both the cysteine and the phenylalanine. CDR3 DNA only is kept here, 45 bases in frame from base 1. The study at large found these results: The TRB repertoires of T cells infiltrating skin or the GI tract showed only limited overlap with the TRB repertoires found in blood. Across about 40 patients, TRB clonality was highly associated with recipient CMV seropositivity and CMV reactivation, and diversity in PTCy patients was similar to diversity in CNI/methotrexate controls. Donor-recipient similarity was low at 1-2 months but increased during the first year, and donor CD8+ memory clones often dominated later blood repertoires.

The chain couples TRBV10-3 to TRBJ2-5, and 10 bases in between align with TRBD2. The specimen was naive CD8+ T cells sorted from PBMCs. The receptor's source is a man under 40 in good health and a related stem cell transplant donor. The sequenced DNA: TGTGCCATCAGTGATCAGCGGGGGGGACAAGAGACCCAGTACTTC. The resulting protein is CAISDQRGGQETQYF.